A selection of T cell receptor beta chains follows, all from one sample in a study of shared clonotypes between healthy human individuals. TCRdb's table, derived via immunoSEQ multiplex PCR, lists solely in-frame clones and lacks some. The sample holds 2 million or so clones, roughly 94% seen once. The sequenced material came from naive CD4+ T cells sorted from blood. These receptors originate from a man younger than 35 in good health. Each CDR3 is given with its conserved first and last residue. D genes are given only for firm matches. Clone size appears in some rows only: once, few, many, or a class for an expanded clone.

j_call v_call clone_size d_call cdr3_nt cdr3_aa
TRBJ1-4 TRBV7-2 once TRBD1 TGTGCCAGCAGGCAAACCGGGACAGGGCGTGAAAAACTGTTTTTT CASRQTGTGREKLFF
TRBJ2-5 TRBV7-9 . . TGTGCCAGCAGCCCGTTTAGCGGTACCTTCCAAGAGACCCAGTACTTC CASSPFSGTFQETQYF
TRBJ2-1 TRBV2 . . TGTGCCAGCAGTGAATCGACAGTATCCAACAATGAGCAGTTCTTC CASSESTVSNNEQFF
TRBJ1-2 TRBV2 . . TGTGCCTACTACACTGGGGGGGTTAACTATGGCTACACCTTC CAYYTGGVNYGYTF
TRBJ1-2 TRBV5-4 . TRBD1 TGTGCCAGCAGCGCTGGCAGGGGGGATCTCTACTATGGCTACACCTTC CASSAGRGDLYYGYTF
TRBJ2-5 TRBV7-2 . TRBD2 TGTGCCAGCAGCTTAGTGGCTAGCGGGGAGATTCAAGAGACCCAGTACTTC CASSLVASGEIQETQYF
TRBJ2-1 TRBV4-3 . TRBD2 TGCGCCAGCAGCCACGGGACTAGCGGGATGGGCAATGAGCAGTTCTTC CASSHGTSGMGNEQFF
TRBJ2-2 TRBV28 . TRBD1 TGTGCCAGCACAGTGAACCCGGGACAGGCTACGAACACCGGGGAGCTGTTTTTT CASTVNPGQATNTGELFF
TRBJ2-7 TRBV7-2 . . TGTGCCAGCAGCCGGCCCGGTCCCTACGAGCAGTACTTC CASSRPGPYEQYF
TRBJ2-2 TRBV28 . TRBD1 TGTGCCAGCAGGGTACAGGGGGCGGTCGGGGAGCTGTTTTTT CASRVQGAVGELFF
TRBJ2-7 TRBV7-9 . . TGTGCCAGCAGCCAGACCCCCAAAGGGGTTATCTACGAGCAGTACTTC CASSQTPKGVIYEQYF
TRBJ1-1 TRBV5-1 . . TGCGCCAGCAGCTTGGGCAGCCACACTGAAGCTTTCTTT CASSLGSHTEAFF
TRBJ2-1 TRBV5-4 . . TGTGCCAGCAGCTTGGCCGGGCGAGTAGATCTCGAGAATGAGCAGTTCTTC CASSLAGRVDLENEQFF
TRBJ2-1 TRBV5-1 . TRBD2 TGCGCCAGCAGCTTTTGGGCCGGGACTAGCCAGAATGAGCAGTTCTTC CASSFWAGTSQNEQFF
TRBJ1-1 TRBV5-6 . TRBD1 TGTGCCAGCAGCTCCAACAGGGGGCGTCTGGACACTGAAGCTTTCTTT CASSSNRGRLDTEAFF
TRBJ2-2 TRBV14 . . TGTGCCAGCAGTATGGTAGGGGCGAACACCGGGGAGCTGTTTTTT CASSMVGANTGELFF
TRBJ1-1 TRBV9 . . TGTGCCAGCAGCGTAACAGGGCTGAACACTGAAGCTTTCTTT CASSVTGLNTEAFF
TRBJ2-2 TRBV10-2 . . TGCGCCAGCAGTGGGACCCCGAACACCGGGGAGCTGTTTTTT CASSGTPNTGELFF
TRBJ1-3 TRBV18 . . TGTGCCAGCTTCCCGTGGGAGGCTGGAAACACCATATATTTT CASFPWEAGNTIYF
TRBJ1-1 TRBV5-1 . . TGCGCCAGCAGCTTCTTGCTGGGTAACGCTGAAGCTTTCTTT CASSFLLGNAEAFF
TRBJ1-2 TRBV7-2 . TRBD1 TGTGCCAGCAGCCACCCCCGACAGGGTACCTATGGCTACACCTTC CASSHPRQGTYGYTF
TRBJ2-7 TRBV11-3 . . TGTGCCAGCAGCTTACAGGACTGGTTCTACGAGCAGTACTTC CASSLQDWFYEQYF
TRBJ1-1 TRBV5-1 . TRBD1 TGCGCCAGCAGCTTGGAGGGACAGGGGCGAGGTGCTGAAGCTTTCTTT CASSLEGQGRGAEAFF
TRBJ1-1 TRBV5-1 . . TGCGCCAGCAGCTTGGCTAGTCACAGGTTGAACACTGAAGCTTTCTTT CASSLASHRLNTEAFF
TRBJ1-5 TRBV5-6 . . TGTGCCAGCAGCTTGCGGGCAGTCAATCAGCCCCAGCATTTT CASSLRAVNQPQHF
TRBJ2-2 TRBV5-4 . . TGTGCCAGCAGATGGGGGACCGGGGAGCTGTTTTTT CASRWGTGELFF
TRBJ1-2 TRBV7-9 . TRBD1 TGTGCCAGCAGGGGGACAGGGCCCGGCTACACCTTC CASRGTGPGYTF
TRBJ1-5 TRBV5-1 few . TGCGCCAGCAGCCTGGCGGGGCGGCAGGGTCAGCCCCAGCATTTT CASSLAGRQGQPQHF
TRBJ1-4 TRBV29-1 . TRBD1 TGCAGCGCCAAGGACAGGGGGCGGGAAAAACTGTTTTTT CSAKDRGREKLFF
TRBJ2-7 TRBV29-1 . . TGCAGCGTTGAAGTAAAGGGATACGAGCAGTACTTC CSVEVKGYEQYF
TRBJ2-3 TRBV28 . TRBD2 TGTGCCAGCGCGACTAGCGGGGATTTGACAGATACGCAGTATTTT CASATSGDLTDTQYF
TRBJ2-1 TRBV5-1 . TRBD2 TGCGCCAGCAGCTTGTTGGGGACTAGCGGGAGCCATGAGCAGTTCTTC CASSLLGTSGSHEQFF
TRBJ2-1 TRBV5-4 . TRBD2 TGTGCCAGCAGCTTGACGGGGACTAGCGGTACCACATACAATGAGCAGTTCTTC CASSLTGTSGTTYNEQFF
TRBJ1-4 TRBV7-2 . . TGTGCCAGCACCTTTCGCGGGGGACCTAATGAAAAACTGTTTTTT CASTFRGGPNEKLFF
TRBJ2-1 TRBV10-3 . . TGTGCCATCCGGGGAGATGATAGCTCCTACAATGAGCAGTTCTTC CAIRGDDSSYNEQFF
TRBJ1-1 TRBV6-5 . . TGTGCCAGCAGTTACAGAAAGGGAAGAGCTGAAGCTTTCTTT CASSYRKGRAEAFF
TRBJ1-2 TRBV10-3 . . TGTGCCGTCTCCGGCGGGGGGCAGGCTAACTATGGCTACACCTTC CAVSGGGQANYGYTF
TRBJ2-2 TRBV10-2 once . TGCGCCAGCAGTCAGACAGGGAACACCGGGGAGCTGTTTTTT CASSQTGNTGELFF
TRBJ2-2 TRBV6-5 . . TGTGCCAGCAGGGCCCCGACAGGAAACACCGGGGAGCTGTTTTTT CASRAPTGNTGELFF
TRBJ2-7 TRBV29-1 . . TGCAGCGTTGAAAAGGCAGGGGGGACGGATTTCTACGAGCAGTACTTC CSVEKAGGTDFYEQYF
TRBJ2-3 TRBV15 . TRBD2 TGTGCCACCGGGACTAAACTCACAGATACGCAGTATTTT CATGTKLTDTQYF
TRBJ1-4 TRBV10-1 . . TGCGCCAGCAGTGAGTCGGACGAACAGGCCCGGGATAATGAAAAACTGTTTTTT CASSESDEQARDNEKLFF
TRBJ1-4 TRBV30 . . TGTGCCTGGAGTTCGGGACTCAATGAAAAACTGTTTTTT CAWSSGLNEKLFF
TRBJ1-6 TRBV4-1 . TRBD1 TGCGCCAGCAGCCAAGCCTCGGGACAGGGCAATTCACCCCTCCACTTT CASSQASGQGNSPLHF
TRBJ2-7 TRBV6-6 once TRBD1 TGTGCCAGCAGTTACGACGGGACAGGGGGCCACGAGCAGTACTTC CASSYDGTGGHEQYF
TRBJ2-3 TRBV5-1 . TRBD2 TGCGCCAGCAGCCAAGTTCTAGCGGGATCTCCAGATACGCAGTATTTT CASSQVLAGSPDTQYF
TRBJ2-5 TRBV5-1 . TRBD1 TGCGCCAGCAGCAAAGGGACAGGGGGCCAAGAGACCCAGTACTTC CASSKGTGGQETQYF
TRBJ2-5 TRBV11-2 . TRBD2 TGTGCCAGCAGCTGGACTAGCGGGAGTGAGACCCAGTACTTC CASSWTSGSETQYF
TRBJ2-1 TRBV29-1 . . TGCAGCGTCAGGGGAAGACTCTACAATGAGCAGTTCTTC CSVRGRLYNEQFF
TRBJ1-5 TRBV15 . . TGTGCCACCAGCAGAGTTCACGAAATCGTGCTAAGGAAGCCCCAGCATTTT CATSRVHEIVLRKPQHF
TRBJ1-4 TRBV2 . . TGTGCCAGCAGGGTGGGAAAACTGTTTTTT CASRVGKLFF
TRBJ1-5 TRBV28 . TRBD1 TGTGCCAGCAGCCCGGGACAGGTGTATCAGCCCCAGCATTTT CASSPGQVYQPQHF
TRBJ1-1 TRBV18 once TRBD1 TGTGCCAGCTCACGACAGGGGGCGGACACTGAAGCTTTCTTT CASSRQGADTEAFF
TRBJ1-6 TRBV18 once . TGTGCCAGCTCACCTAGAGCCCAAACGGAGAATTCACCCCTCCACTTT CASSPRAQTENSPLHF
TRBJ1-5 TRBV5-1 . TRBD1 TGCGCCAGCAGACCTGACAGGGGAGGGAATCAGCCCCAGCATTTT CASRPDRGGNQPQHF